This TCR beta chain was sequenced in a study of OX40 agonist ivuxolimab in advanced cancers. This clone was counted only a few times. The germline gives CDR1 SEHNR, CDR2 FQNEAQ (reference sequence). The V end lost 6 bases, the J end lost 5 bases, and 13 bases lay between the germline ends. This CDR3 is built from 13 residues. Sequencing was performed with immunoSEQ multiplex PCR; in TCRdb, only in-frame clones are kept and a portion is missing. The sample contains roughly 15,000 clones, about four fifths of which appear only once. The source was CD4+ or CD8+ T cells sorted from blood, collected in a trial of the OX40 agonist ivuxolimab. V is TRBV7-9 and J is TRBJ1-1; D is uncertain. The sequence was collected from an adult with an advanced solid tumor such as melanoma, head and neck, liver or kidney cancer. Here the CDR3 DNA reads TGTGCCAGCAGGATCACTAGGGTTACTGAAGCTTTCTTT. Its translation is CASRITRVTEAFF.